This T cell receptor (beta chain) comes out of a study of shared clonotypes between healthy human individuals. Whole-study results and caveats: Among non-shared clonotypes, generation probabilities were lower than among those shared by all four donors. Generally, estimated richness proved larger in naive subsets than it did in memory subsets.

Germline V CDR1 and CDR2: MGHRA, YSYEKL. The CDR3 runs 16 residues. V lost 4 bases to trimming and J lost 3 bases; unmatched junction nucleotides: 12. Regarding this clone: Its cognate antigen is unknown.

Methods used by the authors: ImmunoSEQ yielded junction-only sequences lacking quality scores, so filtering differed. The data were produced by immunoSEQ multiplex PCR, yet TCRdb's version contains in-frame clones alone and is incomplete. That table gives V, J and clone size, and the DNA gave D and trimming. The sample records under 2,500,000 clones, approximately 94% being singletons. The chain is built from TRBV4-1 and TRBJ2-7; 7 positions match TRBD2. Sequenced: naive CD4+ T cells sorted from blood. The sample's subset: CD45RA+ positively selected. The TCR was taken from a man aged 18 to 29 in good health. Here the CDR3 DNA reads TGCGCCAGCAGCCCGGGCGGAGGGAGGGCCAGCTACGAGCAGTACTTC. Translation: CASSPGGGRASYEQYF.